Following are 29 T cell receptor beta chains from one sample sequenced in a study of T cell repertoires in cytomegalovirus infection. MiXCR was run by TCRdb on the reads, yielding one entry per CDR3 protein. The table records under 600,000 distinct CDR3 sequences, about 17% of them present only once. What was sequenced was CD8+ T cells from PBMCs. All receptors come from a human donor in good health (CMV status not recorded). Some clones in this sample may be carry-over from other donors' samples.

The gene calls are TRBV7-9 and TRBJ2-2, with D possibly called TRBD1 or TRBD2 (5 bases each). This CDR3 comprises 16 residues. Per germline, CDR1 SEHNR and CDR2 FQNEAQ (reference sequence). V was clipped by 5 bases and J by 4 bases, with 17 bases between them. DNA for the CDR3: TGTGCCAGCAGCCCCCCGGGACCTTTGGGCACCGGGGAGCTGTTTTTT. This codes for CASSPPGPLGTGELFF. Looking up the rest from reference TRBV7-9 and TRBJ2-2 gives the full variable domain: DTGVSQNPRHKITKRGQNVTFRCDPISEHNRLYWYRQTLGQGPEFLTYFQNEAQLEKSRLLSDRFSAERPKGSFSTLEIQRTEQGDSAMYLCASSPPGPLGTGELFFGEGSRLTVL.

This clonotype was seen repeatedly, ten times or more. V is TRBV4-1 and J is TRBJ2-2; the D gene could be TRBD1 or TRBD2 (5 bases each). Trimming took off 3 bases at V and 6 bases at J, with 5 bases between the two ends. The CDR3 has 12 residues. From germline, CDR1 is MGHRA and CDR2 YSYEKL. The CDR3 DNA reads TGCGCCAGCAGCCAGGGACCCGGGGAGCTGTTTTTT. Amino acid sequence: CASSQGPGELFF.

This clonotype was seen a few times. The chain couples TRBV2 to TRBJ2-4; D might be TRBD2 (5 bases). The germline gives CDR1 SNHLY, CDR2 FYNNEI. This CDR3 contains 18 residues. Trimming removed 0 bases at V and 2 bases at J, with 17 bases between. The CDR3 DNA sequence: TGTGCCAGCAGTGAAGCGCTTCGGGGATACGGCCCCAAAAACATTCAGTACTTC. This encodes CASSEALRGYGPKNIQYF.

This clonotype has ten or more counts. The chain recombines TRBV12-3 or TRBV12-4 with TRBJ2-3; 12 bases agree with TRBD2. The CDR3 length is 19 residues. V was clipped by 4 bases and J by 6 bases; unmatched bases: 17. CDR3 residues: CASSSNELAGGRYTDTQYF. For the CDR3, the DNA is TGTGCCAGCAGTTCGAACGAACTAGCGGGGGGCCGTTACACGGATACGCAGTATTTT.

This clonotype was detected ten times or more. This rearrangement joins TRBV7-3 to TRBJ1-3; TRBD1 matches 11 bases. The J segment lost 4 bases and the V segment lost 1 base, leaving 3 bases of the junction unmatched. This CDR3 region has 16 residues. The germline CDR1 and CDR2 sequences are SGHTA and FQGTGA. CDR3 sequence (DNA): TGTGCCAGCAGCTTAAGCGGACAGGGGGCAGGAAACACCATATATTTT. Translation: CASSLSGQGAGNTIYF.

This CDR3 reads CAWSLLTENEQFF. The DNA for the CDR3 is TGTGCCTGGAGTCTTCTTACGGAAAATGAGCAGTTCTTC. The chain uses TRBV30 and TRBJ2-1; D gene uncertain. Germline loops: CDR1 GTSNPN, CDR2 SVGIG (reference sequence). V dropped 2 bases and J dropped 7 bases, with 12 bases sitting between them. This CDR3 comprises 13 residues.

In its sample, this clonotype was seen many times. This chain links TRBV10-3 with TRBJ1-6, with 7 bases that match TRBD1. The CDR3 length is 14 residues. Germline trimming cut 11 bases from V and 6 bases from J; bases unmatched to any gene: 10. Germline CDR1 and CDR2: ENHRY and SYGVKD. The CDR3 is CASHAGQLNSPLHF. CDR3 bases: TGTGCCTCACACGCGGGACAGCTTAATTCACCCCTCCACTTT.

Concerning this clonotype: Without the conserved terminal phenylalanine or tryptophan, this CDR3 likely stems from a read error. The V and J genes are TRBV20-1 and TRBJ2-1, with 8 bases identical to TRBD1. The CDR3 is 14 residues long. Losses at the gene ends were 7 bases for V and 5 bases for J; bases not matched to a gene: 10. CDR1 DFQATT and CDR2 SNEGSKA come from the germline V gene (reference sequence). CDR3 amino acids: CSVPLRTGNNEQFL. DNA of the CDR3: TGCAGTGTCCCTCTACGGACAGGGAACAATGAGCAGTTCTTA.

This clonotype was picked up a small number of times. The chain joins TRBV24-1 to TRBJ1-5; D is unclear. The CDR3 runs 14 residues. The ends were cut back, 6 bases at V and 3 bases at J, with 11 bases in the middle. Germline values: CDR1 KGHDR, CDR2 SFDVKD. This chain's CDR3 is CATSWWENNQPQHF. CDR3 DNA sequence: TGTGCCACCAGTTGGTGGGAAAACAATCAGCCCCAGCATTTT.

The V and J genes are TRBV13 and TRBJ2-2; unclear D gene. Germline V CDR1 and CDR2: PRHDT, FYEKMQ (reference sequence). The CDR3 has 11 amino acids. Trimming took off 5 bases at V and 6 bases at J, with 4 bases between the two ends. The CDR3 DNA sequence: TGTGCCAGCAGCATTTCCGGGGAGCTGTTTTTT. Translating it yields CASSISGELFF.

This clonotype was found many times. This chain uses TRBV7-6 with TRBJ2-3, with no clear D. CDR1 is SGHVS and CDR2 is FNYEAQ in the germline V gene. The length of the CDR3 is 15 residues. Trimming removed 0 bases from V and 4 bases from J, with 11 bases in between. This CDR3 reads CASSLAGSPADTQYF. The CDR3 region has the DNA TGTGCCAGCAGCTTAGCTGGAAGTCCCGCAGATACGCAGTATTTT.

A few counts support this clonotype. The chain uses TRBV28 and TRBJ1-1, with D possibly being TRBD1 (5 bases). The V end lost 1 base, the J end lost 1 base, and 10 bases lay between the germline ends. This CDR3 spans 15 amino acids. Per the germline V gene, CDR1 is MDHEN and CDR2 is SYDVKM. This chain's CDR3 is CASSLSARENTEAFF. The CDR3 DNA sequence: TGTGCCAGCAGTTTATCGGCCAGGGAGAACACTGAAGCTTTCTTT. Filled out from reference TRBV28 and TRBJ1-1, the complete variable domain reads DVKVTQSSRYLVKRTGEKVFLECVQDMDHENMFWYRQDPGLGLRLIYFSYDVKMKEKGDIPEGYSVSREKKERFSLILESASTNQTSMYLCASSLSARENTEAFFGQGTRLTVV.

This clonotype was counted a few times. The J gene is TRBJ2-3, the V gene TRBV20-1, with D possibly TRBD1 on 5 matching bases. From germline, CDR1 is DFQATT and CDR2 SNEGSKA (reference sequence). The V end lost 1 base, the J end lost 6 bases, and 17 bases lay between the germline ends. This CDR3 region has 15 residues. CDR3 bases: TGCAGTGCTAGAGCCCTGGGGCTAGTGAGGGATACGCAGTATTTT. It codes for CSARALGLVRDTQYF.

This clonotype was seen repeatedly, ten times or more. The chain uses TRBV6-1 and TRBJ2-7, with 9 nucleotides matching TRBD1. CDR1 is MNHNS, CDR2 SASEGT, per germline. Trimming at V came to 4 bases and at J to 3 bases, leaving 16 bases not matched to a gene. This CDR3 comprises 18 residues. The CDR3 bases are TGTGCCAGCAGTGTCCGACAGGGGGAGGGCGGACTTGACTACGAGCAGTACTTC. Protein: CASSVRQGEGGLDYEQYF.

The chain employs TRBV29-1 and TRBJ2-2, with D perhaps given as TRBD1 or TRBD2 (5 bases each). The CDR3 is 14 amino acids. Trimming shortened V by 6 bases and J by 2 bases, and 13 bases separated the two germline ends. The V gene's germline CDR1 is SQVTM and CDR2 ANQGSEA. CDR3 loop: CSVIRDGNTGELFF. In nucleotides, the CDR3 is TGCAGCGTGATCCGGGACGGTAACACCGGGGAGCTGTTTTTT.

In its sample, this clonotype was seen many times. V is TRBV7-9 and J is TRBJ1-1; D gene ambiguous. V gave up 8 bases and J gave up 1 base, with 14 bases separating them. The germline V gene encodes CDR1 SEHNR and CDR2 FQNEAQ (reference sequence). The CDR3 is made up of 14 amino acids. The CDR3 region is CASRPNRGNTEAFF. The CDR3 nucleotides are TGTGCCAGCCGACCCAACCGGGGGAACACTGAAGCTTTCTTT.

A note on this clonotype: A read error may be the cause here, since a much bigger clone is one base away. The missing conserved phenylalanine or tryptophan at the end of this CDR3 makes a read error likely. The V call is TRBV6-5, the J call TRBJ1-5; perhaps TRBD1 as D (6 bases). The ends were cut back, 6 bases at V and 0 bases at J, with 12 bases in the middle. Germline V lookup: CDR1 MNHEY, CDR2 SVGAGI. This CDR3 spans 15 amino acids. This CDR3 is CASSSRQDSNQPQHL. The CDR3 DNA sequence: TGTGCCAGCAGCTCCCGACAGGATAGCAATCAGCCCCAGCATTTG.

V usage is TRBV27 and J usage is TRBJ2-3; D remains ambiguous. Germline loops: CDR1 MNHEY, CDR2 SMNVEV (reference sequence). The CDR3 has 13 amino acids. The V and J ends lost 6 bases and 5 bases respectively, with 12 bases between them. The CDR3 DNA sequence: TGTGCCAGCAGGCCGAATCTGGAAGATACGCAGTATTTT. It translates to CASRPNLEDTQYF.

This clonotype showed up many times. The J gene is TRBJ2-5, the V gene TRBV12-3 or TRBV12-4; 7 bases agree with TRBD1. V gave up 1 base and J gave up 2 bases; unmatched junction bases: 4. The CDR3 has 15 amino acids. The CDR3 spells CASSLGRQGQETQYF. The CDR3 DNA reads as TGTGCCAGCAGTTTAGGGAGACAGGGTCAAGAGACCCAGTACTTC.

This clonotype was counted a few times. The chain has TRBV12-5 and TRBJ2-7; D is perhaps TRBD2 (5 bases). Trimming stripped 6 bases from V and 2 bases from J, with 17 bases between. The CDR3 has 15 amino acids. Germline values: CDR1 LGHNT, CDR2 FRNRAP. CDR3 DNA: TGTGCTAGTGGCCATGGCGGGCGTCCCCCCTACGAGCAGTACTTC. It encodes CASGHGGRPPYEQYF.

The count of this clonotype is one. Being one base from a much bigger clone, this may be a read error. The chain joins TRBV7-9 to TRBJ1-4; D uncertain. CDR1 and CDR2 (germline): SEHNR, FQNEAQ (reference sequence). The V and J ends lost 6 bases and 10 bases respectively, with 12 bases between them. The CDR3 loop spans 12 amino acids. The DNA for the CDR3 is TGTGCCAGCAGTCCCGGATTAGCAAAACTGTTTTTT. This codes for CASSPGLAKLFF.

The chain carries TRBV28 and TRBJ1-2; tentative D call: TRBD1 (6 bases). The CDR3 runs to 14 residues. The V and J ends lost 6 bases and 8 bases respectively, with 19 bases between them. Germline V CDR1 and CDR2: MDHEN, SYDVKM. CDR3: CASRRGAPMEGYTF. The CDR3 nucleotides read TGTGCCAGCAGACGGGGGGCTCCTATGGAGGGCTACACCTTC.

The chain links TRBV2 to TRBJ1-1; D remains ambiguous. Trimming removed 6 bases at V and 5 bases at J, with 19 bases between. CDR1 and CDR2 from the germline V gene are SNHLY and FYNNEI. The CDR3 is made up of 15 amino acids. The CDR3 reads CASSPSLVSETEAFF. For the CDR3, the DNA is TGTGCCAGCAGCCCGTCCCTGGTCTCTGAAACTGAAGCTTTCTTT.

In this sample, this clonotype turned up a few times. J is TRBJ2-7 and V is TRBV6-6, with 10 bases fitting TRBD2. Germline trimming cut 2 bases from V and 3 bases from J; bases unmatched to any gene: 7. The CDR3 spans 16 residues. Germline V CDR1 and CDR2: MNHNY, SVGAGI (reference sequence). CDR3 sequence: CASSYEELAGYYEQYF. CDR3 sequence (DNA): TGTGCCAGCAGTTACGAAGAACTAGCGGGGTACTACGAGCAGTACTTC.

The chain couples TRBV9 to TRBJ2-1; 11 bases are shared with TRBD2. Losses at the gene ends were 4 bases for V and 6 bases for J; bases not matched to a gene: 6. This CDR3 has 15 amino acids. Germline V gives CDR1 SGDLS, CDR2 YYNGEE. The CDR3 loop reads CASSLSSGRSNEQFF. In DNA, the CDR3 is TGTGCCAGCAGCCTTTCTAGCGGGAGGAGCAATGAGCAGTTCTTC.

This clonotype was seen repeatedly, ten times or more. The chain joins TRBV10-3 to TRBJ2-4; 9 bases map to TRBD2. The germline gives CDR1 ENHRY, CDR2 SYGVKD. The CDR3 sequence is 16 residues long. With V trimmed by 3 bases and J by 4 bases, 7 bases remained unmatched. Written as DNA, the CDR3 is TGTGCCATCAGTGAAGGGCTAGCGGGGCTAAAAAACATTCAGTACTTC. This gives the protein CAISEGLAGLKNIQYF.

In this sample, this clonotype turned up many times. The rearrangement links TRBV7-9 to TRBJ1-2; D is perhaps TRBD1 (5 bases). Germline V gene data show CDR1 as SEHNR and CDR2 as FQNEAQ (reference sequence). The ends were cut back, 5 bases at V and 10 bases at J, with 14 bases in the middle. The CDR3 is 12 residues long. CDR3 region: CASSVGASFYTF. DNA of the CDR3: TGTGCCAGCAGCGTAGGGGCATCTTTCTACACCTTC.

The CDR3: CAIKAAAGNQPQHF. The CDR3 DNA reads as TGTGCCATCAAGGCCGCAGCGGGCAATCAGCCCCAGCATTTT. The V gene is TRBV10-3, the J gene TRBJ1-5; no clear D gene. The CDR3 has 14 residues. The germline V gene encodes CDR1 ENHRY and CDR2 SYGVKD. Trimming left V 7 bases short and J 2 bases short, with 12 bases between.

This clonotype was seen ten or more times. The gene calls are TRBV7-9 and TRBJ2-1; 12 nucleotides line up with TRBD1. J lost 8 bases, V lost 2 bases, and 4 bases had no gene match. CDR3 length equals 15 residues. The germline CDR1 and CDR2 sequences are SEHNR and FQNEAQ (reference sequence). The CDR3 reads CASSLQGQGAYEQFF. The CDR3 region has the DNA TGTGCCAGCAGCTTACAGGGACAGGGGGCCTATGAGCAGTTCTTC.